Each of the 6 T cell receptor beta chains below was sequenced from the same sample in a study of CD8 T cells in Susac syndrome. RNA was extracted with the RNeasy kit, and a quantity of roughly 0.45 to 1 ug was reverse transcribed using random hexamers. One entry per CDR3 protein results from TCRdb running MiXCR on the immunoSEQ multiplex PCR reads. Of about 240,000 distinct CDR3 sequences in the sample, around 96% were seen once. The sample taken for sequencing was CD4+ T cells from PBMCs. The receptors originated from a human donor with Susac syndrome.

The chain is built from TRBV5-1 and TRBJ2-1, with TRBD2 identical over 7 bases. Germline lookup yields CDR1 SGHRS and CDR2 YFSETQ. There are 16 residues in the CDR3. With V trimmed by 3 bases and J by 3 bases, 9 bases remained unmatched. For the CDR3, the DNA is TGCGCCAGCAGCTACTCGGGGGTAGCGGGCTACAATGAGCAGTTCTTC. Its protein product is CASSYSGVAGYNEQFF.

DNA for the CDR3: TGCGCCAGCAGCCAAGACGCGAGTAGGGCGGGAGTGGGGGAGACCCAGTACTTC. Protein sequence: CASSQDASRAGVGETQYF. The chain recombines TRBV4-1 with TRBJ2-5; 7 nucleotides match TRBD2. There are 18 residues in the CDR3. Trimming cost V 0 bases and J 5 bases; bases outside gene matches: 15. The germline gives CDR1 MGHRA, CDR2 YSYEKL.

The chain combines TRBV11-3 with TRBJ1-1; D not resolved. Deletions cut 5 bases from V and 5 bases from J, with 12 bases between. Germline V gene data show CDR1 as SGHNT and CDR2 as YENEEA. This CDR3 has 13 residues. In DNA, the CDR3 is TGTGCCAGCAGCCTCACGGGGTTGACTGAAGCTTTCTTT. Encoded protein: CASSLTGLTEAFF.

The chain links TRBV20-1 to TRBJ2-6; perhaps TRBD2 as D (5 bases). Germline V gene sequence: CDR1 DFQATT, CDR2 SNEGSKA (reference sequence). V lost 1 base and J 1 base, leaving 14 bases between the germline ends. This CDR3 is built from 17 residues. CDR3 nucleotide sequence: TGCAGTGCTAGAGGACGGGAACCTCCTTCTGGGGCCAACGTCCTGACTTTC. Amino acid sequence: CSARGREPPSGANVLTF.

This chain uses TRBV28 with TRBJ2-7; no definite D call. Between the trimmed V and J ends, which lost 3 bases and 7 bases, there was a span of 13 bases. In germline, CDR1 is MDHEN, CDR2 SYDVKM. The CDR3 runs to 13 residues. The CDR3, as DNA: TGTGCCAGCAGTTTCCTGCCCCGTCCGGAGCAGTACTTC. Amino acids: CASSFLPRPEQYF.

The chain combines TRBV12-3 or TRBV12-4 with TRBJ1-2; D unresolved. The CDR3 is made up of 13 amino acids. The ends were cut back, 1 base at V and 8 bases at J, with 11 bases in the middle. CDR3 residues: CASSLDGVGGYTF. The CDR3 DNA reads as TGTGCCAGCAGTTTAGACGGCGTTGGAGGCTACACCTTC.